These 8 T cell receptor beta chains came from one sample sequenced in a study of blood T cell repertoires in COVID-19. Measured with immunoSEQ multiplex PCR; TCRdb has only the in-frame clones, and not every one. The sample has 140,000 to 150,000 clones, 80% to 85% seen once. The specimen was peripheral blood. The source is a man younger than 40 with COVID-19, enrolled during active disease.

The V and J genes are TRBV14 and TRBJ2-7; 12 bases fit TRBD2. The CDR3 runs 14 residues. Germline V CDR1 and CDR2: SGHDN, FVKESK. V trimming: 1 base; J trimming: 12 bases; junction bases outside the gene matches: 7. CDR3 protein: CASSQALAGGPSYF. The CDR3 coding sequence is TGTGCCAGCAGCCAAGCGCTAGCGGGAGGGCCTTCGTACTTC.

This clone came up once. The chain links TRBV10-3 to TRBJ2-7, with 7 bases matching TRBD1. The CDR3 sequence is 14 residues long. With 6 bases clipped from V and 4 bases from J, the junction kept 9 bases outside the gene matches. CDR1 ENHRY and CDR2 SYGVKD come from the germline V gene. CDR3 DNA: TGTGCCATCAGCGAAAAACTACAGGGGTACGAGCAGTACTTC. The encoded protein is CAISEKLQGYEQYF.

V gene TRBV30 combines with J gene TRBJ1-6, with TRBD1 matching 10 bases. J gave up 7 bases and V 1 base, and 4 bases lay outside the gene matches. This CDR3 is built from 15 residues. Per germline, CDR1 GTSNPN and CDR2 SVGIG (reference sequence). This CDR3 reads CAWSGGGQGNSPLHF. CDR3 nucleotide sequence: TGTGCCTGGAGTGGGGGGGGACAGGGGAATTCACCCCTCCACTTT. Full variable domain (rest looked up from reference TRBV30 and TRBJ1-6): SQTIHQWPATLVQPVGSPLSLECTVEGTSNPNLYWYRQAAGRGLQLLFYSVGIGQISSEVPQNLSASRPQDRQFILSSKKLLLSDSGFYLCAWSGGGQGNSPLHFGNGTRLTVT.

The genes are TRBV15 and TRBJ1-1; D perhaps matches TRBD1 (6 bases). Trimming left V 3 bases short and J 1 base short, with 6 bases between. CDR1 is LNHNV, CDR2 YYDKDF, per germline (reference sequence). This CDR3 contains 13 residues. The CDR3 region has the DNA TGTGCCACCAGCAGGACAGGGAACACTGAAGCTTTCTTT. Its protein is CATSRTGNTEAFF.

Only one count was recorded for this clone. The CDR3 DNA follows: TGCGCCAGCAGCACTAGACTAGCGGGACCTATGCTCAATGAGCAGTTCTTC. It codes for CASSTRLAGPMLNEQFF. This chain connects TRBV5-1 to TRBJ2-1; 11 bases agree with TRBD2. Trimming took 4 bases from V and 6 from J; bases not matched to a gene: 12. Germline-derived CDR1 and CDR2 are SGHRS and YFSETQ. CDR3 size: 17 residues.

The J gene is TRBJ2-3, the V gene TRBV27; 11 positions agree with TRBD2. CDR3 length: 18 amino acids. The V and J ends lost 5 bases and 4 bases, in that order; junction bases with no gene match: 14. Germline V CDR1 and CDR2: MNHEY, SMNVEV (reference sequence). CDR3 coding DNA: TGTGCCAGCAGTCCCCGAATCTTTAGCGGGAGGGGAGCAGATACGCAGTATTTT. It is translated as CASSPRIFSGRGADTQYF.

The rearrangement joins TRBV19 to TRBJ2-1; 11 bases match TRBD2. The germline CDR1 and CDR2 sequences are LNHDA and SQIVND (reference sequence). This CDR3 comprises 16 residues. V shed 7 bases and J 9 bases; nucleotides not matched to a gene: 14. DNA of the CDR3: TGTGCCAGTACCATGCTCGGGACTAGCGGACCAGGTGAGCAGTTCTTC. Translated: CASTMLGTSGPGEQFF.

There are many counts of this clone. J is TRBJ2-1 and V is TRBV29-1; a weak D match, TRBD1 (5 bases). V was cut by 3 bases and J by 0 bases, with 12 bases left in between. From germline, CDR1 is SQVTM and CDR2 ANQGSEA. This CDR3 comprises 15 residues. CDR3 sequence reads: CSVDKGKSSYNEQFF. In DNA, the CDR3 is TGCAGCGTTGACAAGGGGAAGAGCTCCTACAATGAGCAGTTCTTC.